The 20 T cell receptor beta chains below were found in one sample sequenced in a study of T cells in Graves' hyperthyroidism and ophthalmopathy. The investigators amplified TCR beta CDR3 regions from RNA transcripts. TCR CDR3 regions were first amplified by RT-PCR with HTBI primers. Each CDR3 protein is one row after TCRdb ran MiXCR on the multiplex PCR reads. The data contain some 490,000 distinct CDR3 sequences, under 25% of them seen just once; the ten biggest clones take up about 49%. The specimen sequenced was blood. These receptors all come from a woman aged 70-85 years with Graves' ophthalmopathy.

The CDR3 here is CASSYASGSIAGNTIYF. The CDR3, as DNA: TGCGCCAGCAGCTATGCTTCAGGGAGTATTGCCGGAAACACCATATATTTT. This chain uses TRBV5-1 with TRBJ1-3, with a weak D call TRBD1 (5 bases). With 3 bases removed from V and 4 bases from J, the gap between germline ends came to 20 bases. The CDR3 is 17 residues long. Per the germline V gene, CDR1 is SGHRS and CDR2 is YFSETQ.

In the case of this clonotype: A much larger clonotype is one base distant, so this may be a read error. Written as DNA, the CDR3 is TGTGCCAGCAGTTTTCGTACTCCAGGGGGGCGTAATGGCTACACCTTC. This sequence encodes CASSFRTPGGRNGYTF. The chain joins TRBV12-3 or TRBV12-4 to TRBJ1-2; 7 bases agree with TRBD1. With V trimmed by 3 bases and J by 6 bases, 13 bases remained unmatched. The CDR3 runs to 16 residues.

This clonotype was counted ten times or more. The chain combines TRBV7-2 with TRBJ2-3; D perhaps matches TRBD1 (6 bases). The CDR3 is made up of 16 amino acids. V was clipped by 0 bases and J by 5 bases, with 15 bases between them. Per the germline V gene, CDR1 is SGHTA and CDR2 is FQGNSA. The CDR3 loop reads CASSLAGTKSGDTQYF. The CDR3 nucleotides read TGTGCCAGCAGCTTAGCCGGGACAAAGAGCGGAGATACGCAGTATTTT.

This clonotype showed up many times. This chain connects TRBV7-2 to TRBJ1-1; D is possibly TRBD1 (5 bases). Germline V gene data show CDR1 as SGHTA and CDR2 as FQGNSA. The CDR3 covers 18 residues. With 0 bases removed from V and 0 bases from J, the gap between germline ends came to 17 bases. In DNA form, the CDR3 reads TGTGCCAGCAGCTTAGCCGGGTCGGGCCGGGGGGTGAACACTGAAGCTTTCTTT. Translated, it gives CASSLAGSGRGVNTEAFF.

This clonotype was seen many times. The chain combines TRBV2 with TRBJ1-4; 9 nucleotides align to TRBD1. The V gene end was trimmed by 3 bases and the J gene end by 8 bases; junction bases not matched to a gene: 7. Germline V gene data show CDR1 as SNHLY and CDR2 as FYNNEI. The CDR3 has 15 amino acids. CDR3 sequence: CASSERQTGGEKLFF. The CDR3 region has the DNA TGTGCCAGCAGTGAGAGGCAAACAGGGGGCGAAAAACTGTTTTTT.

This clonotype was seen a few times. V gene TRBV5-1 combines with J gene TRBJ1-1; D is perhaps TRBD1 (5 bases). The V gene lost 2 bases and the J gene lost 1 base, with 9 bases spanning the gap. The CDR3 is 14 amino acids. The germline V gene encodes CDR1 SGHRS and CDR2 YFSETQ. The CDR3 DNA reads TGCGCCAGCAGCTTTACCGGGGCGAACACTGAAGCTTTCTTT. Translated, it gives CASSFTGANTEAFF.

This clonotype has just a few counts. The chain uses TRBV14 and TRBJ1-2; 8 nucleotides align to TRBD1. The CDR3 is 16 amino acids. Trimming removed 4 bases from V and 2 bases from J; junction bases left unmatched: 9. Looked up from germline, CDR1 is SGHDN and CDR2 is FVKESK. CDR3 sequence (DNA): TGTGCCAGCAGCCCGTCGGACAGGGACCTCAACTATGGCTACACCTTC. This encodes CASSPSDRDLNYGYTF. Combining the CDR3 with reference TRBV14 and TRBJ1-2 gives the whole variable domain EAGVTQFPSHSVIEKGQTVTLRCDPISGHDNLYWYRRVMGKEIKFLLHFVKESKQDESGMPNNRFLAERTGGTYSTLKVQPAELEDSGVYFCASSPSDRDLNYGYTFGSGTRLTVV.

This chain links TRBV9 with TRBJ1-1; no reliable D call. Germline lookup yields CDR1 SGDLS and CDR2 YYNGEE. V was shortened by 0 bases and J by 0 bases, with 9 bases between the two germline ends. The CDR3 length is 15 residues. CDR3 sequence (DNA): TGTGCCAGCAGCGTAGATCCGGGGATGAACACTGAAGCTTTCTTT. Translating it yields CASSVDPGMNTEAFF. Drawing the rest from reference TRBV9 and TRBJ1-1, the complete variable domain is DSGVTQTPKHLITATGQRVTLRCSPRSGDLSVYWYQQSLDQGLQFLIQYYNGEERAKGNILERFSAQQFPDLHSELNLSSLELGDSALYFCASSVDPGMNTEAFFGQGTRLTVV.

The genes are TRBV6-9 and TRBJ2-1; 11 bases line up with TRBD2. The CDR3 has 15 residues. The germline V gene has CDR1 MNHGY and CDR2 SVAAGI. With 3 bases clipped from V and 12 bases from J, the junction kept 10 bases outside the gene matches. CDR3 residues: CASSYTTSGRQRQFF. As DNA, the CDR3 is TGTGCCAGCAGTTACACCACTAGCGGGAGACAGCGGCAGTTCTTC.

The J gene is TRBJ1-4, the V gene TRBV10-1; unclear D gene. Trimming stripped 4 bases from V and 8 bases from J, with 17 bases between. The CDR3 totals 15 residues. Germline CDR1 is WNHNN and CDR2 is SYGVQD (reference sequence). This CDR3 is CASSVLYPEGEKLFF. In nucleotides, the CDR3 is TGCGCCAGCAGTGTCCTCTACCCGGAAGGAGAAAAACTGTTTTTT.

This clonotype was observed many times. The CDR3 spells CASSARIVGYEQYF. The CDR3 coding sequence is TGTGCCAGCAGTGCCAGGATCGTTGGGTACGAGCAGTACTTC. This chain links TRBV2 with TRBJ2-7; no clear D gene. The V end lost 4 bases, the J end lost 4 bases, and 14 bases lay between the germline ends. Germline assignment: CDR1 SNHLY and CDR2 FYNNEI. This CDR3 spans 14 amino acids.

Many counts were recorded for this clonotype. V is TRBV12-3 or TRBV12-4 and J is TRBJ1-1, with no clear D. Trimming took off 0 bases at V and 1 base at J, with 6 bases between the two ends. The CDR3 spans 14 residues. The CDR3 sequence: CASSLAPGNTEAFF. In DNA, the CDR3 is TGTGCCAGCAGTTTAGCGCCCGGGAACACTGAAGCTTTCTTT.

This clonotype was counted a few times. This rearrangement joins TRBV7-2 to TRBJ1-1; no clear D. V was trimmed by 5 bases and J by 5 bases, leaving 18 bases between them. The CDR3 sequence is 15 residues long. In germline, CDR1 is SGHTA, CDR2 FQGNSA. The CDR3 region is CASSPARPPRTEAFF. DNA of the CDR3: TGTGCCAGCAGCCCAGCGAGACCGCCGAGGACTGAAGCTTTCTTT. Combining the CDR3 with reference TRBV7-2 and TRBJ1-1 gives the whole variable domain GAGVSQSPSNKVTEKGKDVELRCDPISGHTALYWYRQSLGQGLEFLIYFQGNSAPDKSGLPSDRFSAERTGGSVSTLTIQRTQQEDSAVYLCASSPARPPRTEAFFGQGTRLTVV.

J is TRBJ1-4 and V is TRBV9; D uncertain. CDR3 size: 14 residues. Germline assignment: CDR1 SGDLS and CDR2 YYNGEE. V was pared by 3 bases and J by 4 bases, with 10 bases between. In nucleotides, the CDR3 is TGTGCCAGCAGCGCCGGGGTGGGTAATGAAAAACTGTTTTTT. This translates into CASSAGVGNEKLFF.

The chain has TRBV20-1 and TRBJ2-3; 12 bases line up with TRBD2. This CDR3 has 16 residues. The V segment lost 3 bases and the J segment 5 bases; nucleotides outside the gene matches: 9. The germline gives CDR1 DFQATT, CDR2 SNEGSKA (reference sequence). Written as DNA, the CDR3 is TGCAGTGCTAGTCCTAGCGGGAGGGGGGGCGGAGATACGCAGTATTTT. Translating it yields CSASPSGRGGGDTQYF.

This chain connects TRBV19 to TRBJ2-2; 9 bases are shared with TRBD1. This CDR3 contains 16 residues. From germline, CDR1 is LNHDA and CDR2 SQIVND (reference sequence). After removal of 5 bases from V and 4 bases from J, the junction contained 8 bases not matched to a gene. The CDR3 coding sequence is TGTGCCAGTAGTTTAACCGGGACAGGGATCACCGGGGAGCTGTTTTTT. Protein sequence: CASSLTGTGITGELFF.

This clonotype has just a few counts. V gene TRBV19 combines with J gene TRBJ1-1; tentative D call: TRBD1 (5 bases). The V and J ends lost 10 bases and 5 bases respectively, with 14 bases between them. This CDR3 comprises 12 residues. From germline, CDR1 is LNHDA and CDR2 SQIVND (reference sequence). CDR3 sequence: CATRGVRTEAFF. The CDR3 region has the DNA TGTGCCACCAGAGGGGTTAGAACTGAAGCTTTCTTT.

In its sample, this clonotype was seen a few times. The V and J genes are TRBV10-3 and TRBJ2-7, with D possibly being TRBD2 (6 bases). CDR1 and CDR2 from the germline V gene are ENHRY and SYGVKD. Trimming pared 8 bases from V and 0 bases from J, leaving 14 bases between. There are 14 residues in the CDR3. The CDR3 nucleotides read TGTGCCATCGGTCCAGGGACTTCCTCCTACGAGCAGTACTTC. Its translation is CAIGPGTSSYEQYF.

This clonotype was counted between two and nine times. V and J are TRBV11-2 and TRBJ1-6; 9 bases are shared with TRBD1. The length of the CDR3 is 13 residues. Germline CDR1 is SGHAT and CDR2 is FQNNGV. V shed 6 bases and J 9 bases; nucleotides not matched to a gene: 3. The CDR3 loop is CASRQGARSPLHF. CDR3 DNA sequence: TGTGCCAGCAGACAGGGGGCACGTTCACCCCTCCACTTT.

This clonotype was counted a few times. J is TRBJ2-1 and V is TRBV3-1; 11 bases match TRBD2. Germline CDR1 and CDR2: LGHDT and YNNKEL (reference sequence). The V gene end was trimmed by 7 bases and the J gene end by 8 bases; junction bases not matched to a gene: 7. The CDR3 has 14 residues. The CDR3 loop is CASTSSGRFDEQFF. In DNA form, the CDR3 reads TGTGCCAGCACGTCTAGCGGGAGGTTTGATGAGCAGTTCTTC.